The 16 T cell receptor beta chains presented below share a single source sample, sequenced in a study of shared clonotypes between healthy human individuals. Only in-frame clones appear in the TCRdb table, and some are missing; sequencing was by immunoSEQ multiplex PCR. The table shows about 1.1 million clones, with 70% to 85% occurring only once. Specimen: memory CD4+ T cells from PBMCs. Subset indicated: CD45RA-negative fraction. Source of these receptors: a man between 18 and 35 years old in good health. Some clones in this sample may be carry-over from other donors' samples.

This rearrangement joins TRBV5-1 to TRBJ2-2; unclear D gene. Trimming stripped 6 bases from V and 6 bases from J, with 12 bases between. CDR3 length equals 13 residues. From germline, CDR1 is SGHRS and CDR2 YFSETQ. Here the CDR3 DNA reads TGCGCCAGCAAATATGGCGAGGCCGGGGAGCTGTTTTTT. This translates into CASKYGEAGELFF.

This chain joins TRBV5-1 and TRBJ2-7; D unresolved. Germline V CDR1 and CDR2: SGHRS, YFSETQ. V lost 0 bases, J lost 7 bases, and 14 bases lay in between. The CDR3 is 14 residues long. CDR3 DNA: TGCGCCAGCAGCTTGGTACCGGGTCCTAAGGAGCAGTACTTC. This translates into CASSLVPGPKEQYF.

This chain links TRBV9 with TRBJ2-2; a weak D match, TRBD2 (5 bases). Trimming stripped 1 base from V and 0 bases from J, with 10 bases between. The CDR3 is made up of 16 amino acids. Germline V CDR1 and CDR2: SGDLS, YYNGEE. The CDR3 here is CASSVNVGTNTGELFF. In DNA, the CDR3 is TGTGCCAGCAGCGTAAACGTCGGGACGAACACCGGGGAGCTGTTTTTT.

In regard to this clone: At the DNA level, this CDR3 is encoded by other sequences in the same sample as well. This chain connects TRBV20-1 to TRBJ2-5, with no clear D. CDR1 DFQATT and CDR2 SNEGSKA come from the germline V gene (reference sequence). The CDR3 is 11 residues long. Trimming removed 3 bases from V and 5 bases from J, with 7 bases in between. CDR3 coding DNA: TGCAGTGCTAGGGACGTGGAGACCCAGTACTTC. Translation gives CSARDVETQYF.

The rearrangement links TRBV4-3 to TRBJ2-7; TRBD1 matches 10 bases. V was pared by 3 bases and J by 3 bases, with 5 bases of the junction left unmatched. The CDR3 runs 15 residues. Per the germline V gene, CDR1 is LGHNA and CDR2 is YSLEER. The chain's CDR3 is CASSQPGQGIYEQYF. The CDR3, as DNA: TGCGCCAGCAGCCAGCCGGGACAGGGGATCTACGAGCAGTACTTC.

The chain carries TRBV2 and TRBJ1-2, with unresolved D. Germline assignment: CDR1 SNHLY and CDR2 FYNNEI. The CDR3 has 10 amino acids. V was shortened by 8 bases and J by 8 bases, with 9 bases between the two germline ends. CDR3 DNA sequence: TGTGCCAGCCGGGTGGGGGGCTACACCTTC. This codes for CASRVGGYTF.

The CDR3 DNA sequence: TGTGCCAGCAGCTTGGGGGGTCCCACAGATACGCAGTATTTT. Translating it yields CASSLGGPTDTQYF. V is TRBV5-5 and J is TRBJ2-3; D is unresolved. V was clipped by 0 bases and J by 2 bases, with 7 bases between them. Germline V CDR1 and CDR2: SGHKS, YYEKEE (reference sequence). The CDR3 totals 14 residues.

This clone has only one observation. V is TRBV5-1 and J is TRBJ2-7; possibly TRBD1 for D (6 bases). The CDR3 spans 14 residues. V was trimmed by 4 bases and J by 3 bases, leaving 14 bases between them. From germline, CDR1 is SGHRS and CDR2 YFSETQ. CDR3 amino acids: CASSLRGQSYEQYF. The CDR3 DNA is TGCGCCAGCAGCCTAAGGGGACAAAGCTACGAGCAGTACTTC.

The chain recombines TRBV27 with TRBJ1-4, with D maybe TRBD1 (6 bases). Trimming stripped 6 bases from V and 4 bases from J, with 18 bases between. This CDR3 contains 16 residues. CDR1 and CDR2 from the germline V gene are MNHEY and SMNVEV (reference sequence). CDR3 region: CASSPEGGAHNEKLFF. For the CDR3, the DNA is TGTGCCAGCAGCCCGGAGGGGGGGGCGCATAATGAAAAACTGTTTTTT.

The chain uses TRBV5-6 and TRBJ2-7; possible D gene TRBD1, 7 bases. Germline CDR1 SGHDT, CDR2 YYEEEE. Trimming left V 4 bases short and J 0 bases short, with 14 bases between. The CDR3 has 15 residues. The CDR3 loop is CASSRGTAFSYEQYF. The CDR3 nucleotides are TGTGCCAGCAGCCGGGGGACAGCCTTCTCCTACGAGCAGTACTTC.

The chain is built from TRBV28 and TRBJ2-6; 7 bases line up with TRBD1. Germline V gene lookup returns CDR1 MDHEN and CDR2 SYDVKM. The V gene end was trimmed by 5 bases and the J gene end by 0 bases; junction bases not matched to a gene: 7. The CDR3 consists of 17 residues. The CDR3 DNA sequence: TGTGCCAGCAGTCTCCGACAGGGCCGCTCTGGGGCCAACGTCCTGACTTTC. It codes for CASSLRQGRSGANVLTF.

The chain employs TRBV6-5 and TRBJ2-3, with D perhaps TRBD1 (6 bases). The length of the CDR3 is 14 residues. From germline, CDR1 is MNHEY and CDR2 SVGAGI. Trimming removed 10 bases from V and 0 bases from J, with 14 bases in between. The CDR3 coding sequence is TGTGCCACCCTCCAGGGGCGGAGCACAGATACGCAGTATTTT. It translates to CATLQGRSTDTQYF.

This chain connects TRBV6-1 to TRBJ2-7; D is ambiguous. V gave up 1 base and J gave up 5 bases, with 15 bases separating them. The germline CDR1 and CDR2 sequences are MNHNS and SASEGT. There are 15 residues in the CDR3. Here the CDR3 reads CASSEGWQPRDEQYF. The CDR3 nucleotides read TGTGCCAGCAGTGAAGGGTGGCAACCCCGAGACGAGCAGTACTTC.

V is TRBV2 and J is TRBJ2-5; maybe TRBD2 (7 bases). Trimming left V 4 bases short and J 4 bases short, with 19 bases between. The germline V gene encodes CDR1 SNHLY and CDR2 FYNNEI. The CDR3 loop spans 16 amino acids. As DNA, the CDR3 is TGTGCCAGCAGTGGAGGAGGGGGGAGGGTCGGAGAGACCCAGTACTTC. Amino acid sequence: CASSGGGGRVGETQYF.

The chain employs TRBV6-5 and TRBJ2-7; TRBD2 agrees at 7 bases. CDR3 length equals 15 residues. With V trimmed by 3 bases and J by 0 bases, 5 bases remained unmatched. Germline V gene sequence: CDR1 MNHEY, CDR2 SVGAGI. The CDR3: CASSYSSGISYEQYF. The CDR3 nucleotides read TGTGCCAGCAGTTATTCGAGCGGGATCTCCTACGAGCAGTACTTC.

This clone occurred a few times. J is TRBJ2-4 and V is TRBV5-3; 13 bases match TRBD2. TRBV5-3 is recorded as an ORF, its role being uncertain. The CDR3 spans 18 residues. The V gene end was trimmed by 5 bases and the J gene end by 0 bases; junction bases not matched to a gene: 8. For the CDR3, the DNA is TGTGCCAGAAGAGAGGGACTAGCGGGAAACCTAGCCAAAAACATTCAGTACTTC. Translating it yields CARREGLAGNLAKNIQYF.